In its sample, the clone carrying this T cell receptor beta chain was seen once. Its matching antigen is unknown. This sample stems from a study of long-term antiretroviral therapy in people with HIV. Study findings and constraints: Adherence to ART, viral resistance and therapy changes lacked any data. Diversity rose after ART but stayed below transplant donor controls. HIV repertoires spanned narrower CDR3 length ranges than controls.

The assay used was immunoSEQ (version v3.0), run at survey level. TCRdb keeps only in-frame clones here, not all; method: immunoSEQ multiplex PCR. Counted here are around 20,000 clones, around 84% occurring once; the ten biggest clones make up 3.5% to 5%. Germline CDR1 MGHRA, CDR2 YSYEKL. The CDR3 has 17 amino acids. V shed 4 bases and J 2 bases; nucleotides not matched to a gene: 10. The sequenced sample was unsorted PBMCs, obtained almost 6 years after starting antiretroviral therapy. The sequence was obtained from a man aged 30 to 45 with HIV. The rearrangement joins TRBV4-1 to TRBJ2-5; TRBD1 matches 10 bases. DNA of the CDR3: TGCGCCAGCAGCCGCCGCCTAGGGACAGGGGAGCAAGAGACCCAGTACTTC. Protein: CASSRRLGTGEQETQYF.